Detailed here is one TCR beta chain. The antigen is unknown. The CDR3 has 18 residues. J gave up 2 bases and V 5 bases, and 14 bases lay outside the gene matches. From germline, CDR1 is LGHNA and CDR2 YNFKEQ. The sample belongs to a study of shared clonotypes between healthy human individuals. General study findings and limits: Blood was the sole source, and tissue repertoires probably differ.

The data were produced by immunoSEQ multiplex PCR, yet TCRdb's version contains in-frame clones alone and is incomplete. In the table there are under 600,000 clones, around 80% of which are singletons. V and J are TRBV4-2 and TRBJ2-2; TRBD1 matches 7 bases. This TCR was recovered from a middle-aged woman in good health. Some clones in this sample may be carry-over from other donors' samples. Input material: PBMCs. As DNA, the CDR3 is TGTGCCAGCAGCTCAGCCCTCACCGGGACAGATAACACCGGGGAGCTGTTTTTT. Protein: CASSSALTGTDNTGELFF.